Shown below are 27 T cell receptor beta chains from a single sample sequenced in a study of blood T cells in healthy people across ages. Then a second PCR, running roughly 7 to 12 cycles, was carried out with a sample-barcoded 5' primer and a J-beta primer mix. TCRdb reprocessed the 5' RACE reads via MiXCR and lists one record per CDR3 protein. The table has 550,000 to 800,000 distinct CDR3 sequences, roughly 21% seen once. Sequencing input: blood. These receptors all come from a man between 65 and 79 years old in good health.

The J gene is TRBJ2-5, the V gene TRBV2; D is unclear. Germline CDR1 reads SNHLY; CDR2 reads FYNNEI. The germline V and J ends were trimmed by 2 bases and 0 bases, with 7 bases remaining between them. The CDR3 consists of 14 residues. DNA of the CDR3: TGTGCCAGCAGTGAAAACAGCTACCAAGAGACCCAGTACTTC. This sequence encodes CASSENSYQETQYF.

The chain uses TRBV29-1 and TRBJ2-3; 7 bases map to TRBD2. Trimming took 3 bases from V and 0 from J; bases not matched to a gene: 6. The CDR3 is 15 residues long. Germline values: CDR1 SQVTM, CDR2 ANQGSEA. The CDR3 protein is CSVEGLADSTDTQYF. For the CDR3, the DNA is TGCAGCGTTGAGGGGCTAGCGGATAGCACAGATACGCAGTATTTT.

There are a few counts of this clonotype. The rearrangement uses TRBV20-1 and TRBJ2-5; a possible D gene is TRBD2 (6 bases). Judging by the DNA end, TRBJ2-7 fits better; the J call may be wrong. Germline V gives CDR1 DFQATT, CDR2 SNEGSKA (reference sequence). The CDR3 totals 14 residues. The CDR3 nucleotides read TGCAGTGCTAGAGATCCGGCGGGAATCTACGAGCAGTACTTC. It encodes CSARDPAGIYEQYF.

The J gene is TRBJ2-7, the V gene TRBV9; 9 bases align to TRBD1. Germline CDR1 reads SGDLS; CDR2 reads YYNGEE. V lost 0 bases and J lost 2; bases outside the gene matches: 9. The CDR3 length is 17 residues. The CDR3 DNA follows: TGTGCCAGCAGCGTAGGAGCCGGTGGACAGGGGACCTACGAGCAGTACTTC. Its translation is CASSVGAGGQGTYEQYF.

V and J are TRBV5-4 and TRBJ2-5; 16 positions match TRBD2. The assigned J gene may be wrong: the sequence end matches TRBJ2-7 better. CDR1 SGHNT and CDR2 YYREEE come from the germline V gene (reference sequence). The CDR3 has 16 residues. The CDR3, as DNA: TGTGCCAGCAGTATGGGACTAGCGGGAGGGCCATACGAGCAGTACTTC. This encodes CASSMGLAGGPYEQYF.

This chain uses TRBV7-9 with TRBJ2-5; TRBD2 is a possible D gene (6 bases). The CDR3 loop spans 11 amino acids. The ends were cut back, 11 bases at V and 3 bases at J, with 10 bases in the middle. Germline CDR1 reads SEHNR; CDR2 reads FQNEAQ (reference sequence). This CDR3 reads CAGGGEETQYF. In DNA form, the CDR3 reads TGTGCCGGAGGCGGGGAAGAGACCCAGTACTTC.

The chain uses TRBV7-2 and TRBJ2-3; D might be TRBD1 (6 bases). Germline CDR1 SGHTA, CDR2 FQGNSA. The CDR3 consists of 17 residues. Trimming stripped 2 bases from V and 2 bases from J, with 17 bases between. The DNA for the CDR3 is TGTGCCAGCAGCTTAATCCCACAGGGACGAGTCACAGATACGCAGTATTTT. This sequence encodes CASSLIPQGRVTDTQYF.

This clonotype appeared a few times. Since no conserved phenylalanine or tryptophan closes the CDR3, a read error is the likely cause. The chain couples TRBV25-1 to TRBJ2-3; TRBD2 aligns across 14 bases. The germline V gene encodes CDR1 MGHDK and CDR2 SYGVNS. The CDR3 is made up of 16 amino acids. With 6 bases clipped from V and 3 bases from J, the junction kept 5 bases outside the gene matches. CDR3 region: CASSPGTSGSTDTQYL. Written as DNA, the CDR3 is TGTGCCAGCAGCCCCGGGACTAGCGGGAGTACAGATACGCAGTATCTT.

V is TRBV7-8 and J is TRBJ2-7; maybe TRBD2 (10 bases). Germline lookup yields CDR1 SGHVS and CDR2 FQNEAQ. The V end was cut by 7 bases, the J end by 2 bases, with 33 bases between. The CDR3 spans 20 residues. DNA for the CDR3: TGTGCCAGCAACAACCTCCGGGACAGGGCTTCTAGCGGGAGAGCCTACGAGCAGTACTTC. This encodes CASNNLRDRASSGRAYEQYF.

CDR3 amino acids: CASSLEKALKLFF. The CDR3 DNA reads as TGTGCCAGCAGCTTAGAGAAGGCGTTGAAACTGTTTTTT. The V gene is TRBV7-2, the J gene TRBJ1-4; D is uncertain. Germline V gives CDR1 SGHTA, CDR2 FQGNSA. Trimming stripped 1 base from V and 11 bases from J, with 11 bases between. CDR3 length: 13 residues. Full variable domain (remainder filled in from reference TRBV7-2 and TRBJ1-4): GAGVSQSPSNKVTEKGKDVELRCDPISGHTALYWYRQSLGQGLEFLIYFQGNSAPDKSGLPSDRFSAERTGGSVSTLTIQRTQQEDSAVYLCASSLEKALKLFFGSGTQLSVL.

The CDR3 DNA reads TGTGCCAGCAGCCGAACTAGCGGGAGTCGGGGCACCGGGGAGCTGTTTTTT. This encodes CASSRTSGSRGTGELFF. The chain recombines TRBV3-1 with TRBJ2-2, with 11 bases aligning to TRBD2. Germline trimming cut 4 bases from V and 4 bases from J; bases unmatched to any gene: 8. There are 17 residues in the CDR3. The germline gives CDR1 LGHDT, CDR2 YNNKEL (reference sequence).

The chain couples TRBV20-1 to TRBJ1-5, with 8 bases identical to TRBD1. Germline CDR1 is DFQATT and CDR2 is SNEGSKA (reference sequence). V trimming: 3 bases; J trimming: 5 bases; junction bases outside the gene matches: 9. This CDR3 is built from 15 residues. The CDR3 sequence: CSASSVTGEDQPQHF. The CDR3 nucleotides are TGCAGTGCTAGCTCCGTGACAGGGGAGGATCAGCCCCAGCATTTT.

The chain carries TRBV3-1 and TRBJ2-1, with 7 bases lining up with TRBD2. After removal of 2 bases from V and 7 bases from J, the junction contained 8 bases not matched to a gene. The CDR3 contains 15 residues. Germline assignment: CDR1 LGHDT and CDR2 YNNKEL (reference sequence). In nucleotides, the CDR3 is TGTGCCAGCAGCCAATCACTAGCGCGTGGGAATGAGCAGTTCTTC. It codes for CASSQSLARGNEQFF.

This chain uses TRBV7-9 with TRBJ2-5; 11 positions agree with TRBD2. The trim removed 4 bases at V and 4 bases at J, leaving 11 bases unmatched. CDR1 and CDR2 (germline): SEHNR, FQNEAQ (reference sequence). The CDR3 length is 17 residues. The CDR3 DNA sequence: TGTGCCAGCAGCTCAGCCACCGATACTAGCGGGAGAGAGACCCAGTACTTC. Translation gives CASSSATDTSGRETQYF. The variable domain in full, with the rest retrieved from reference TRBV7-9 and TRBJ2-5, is DTGVSQNPRHKITKRGQNVTFRCDPISEHNRLYWYRQTLGQGPEFLTYFQNEAQLEKSRLLSDRFSAERPKGSFSTLEIQRTEQGDSAMYLCASSSATDTSGRETQYFGPGTRLLVL.

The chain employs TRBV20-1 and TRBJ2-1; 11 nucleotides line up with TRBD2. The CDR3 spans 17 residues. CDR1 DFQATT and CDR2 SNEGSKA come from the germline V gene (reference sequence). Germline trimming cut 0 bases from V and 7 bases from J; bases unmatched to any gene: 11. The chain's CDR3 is CSAREGISGRARNEQFF. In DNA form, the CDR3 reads TGCAGTGCTAGAGAGGGAATTAGCGGGAGGGCCCGGAATGAGCAGTTCTTC.

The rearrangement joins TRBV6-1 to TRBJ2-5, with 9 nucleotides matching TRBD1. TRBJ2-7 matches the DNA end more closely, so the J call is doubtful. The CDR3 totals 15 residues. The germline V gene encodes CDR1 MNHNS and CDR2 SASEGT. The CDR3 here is CASSEPGQGILEQYF. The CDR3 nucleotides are TGTGCCAGCAGTGAGCCGGGACAGGGAATTCTCGAGCAGTACTTC.

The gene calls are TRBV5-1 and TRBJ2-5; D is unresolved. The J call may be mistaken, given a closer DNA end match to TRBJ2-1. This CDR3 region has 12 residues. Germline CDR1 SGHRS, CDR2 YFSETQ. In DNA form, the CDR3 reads TGCGCCAGCAGCTTGTCCAGTATTGAGCAGTTCTTC. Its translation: CASSLSSIEQFF.

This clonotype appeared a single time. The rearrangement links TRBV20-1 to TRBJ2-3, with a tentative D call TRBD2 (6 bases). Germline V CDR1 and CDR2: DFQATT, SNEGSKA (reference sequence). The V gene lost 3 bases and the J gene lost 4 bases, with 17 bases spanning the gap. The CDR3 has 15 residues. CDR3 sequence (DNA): TGCAGTGCTAGTGGGGGAACGGGGGTGTCAGATACGCAGTATTTT. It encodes CSASGGTGVSDTQYF.

The CDR3 DNA reads as TGTGCCTGGAGTGTACCTGGGGCCAACGTCCTGACTTTC. This gives the protein CAWSVPGANVLTF. The chain links TRBV30 to TRBJ2-6; D gene ambiguous. The CDR3 has 13 residues. Per the germline V gene, CDR1 is GTSNPN and CDR2 is SVGIG (reference sequence). V was clipped by 0 bases and J by 2 bases, with 2 bases between them.

The CDR3 coding sequence is TGTGCCAGCAGCGTAACGACAGGCGGGGACACTGAAGCTTTCTTT. This sequence encodes CASSVTTGGDTEAFF. This sequence joins TRBV9 and TRBJ1-1, with a tentative D call TRBD1 (6 bases). CDR3 length: 15 residues. V lost 1 base and J lost 3, with 13 bases in between. Germline lookup yields CDR1 SGDLS and CDR2 YYNGEE.

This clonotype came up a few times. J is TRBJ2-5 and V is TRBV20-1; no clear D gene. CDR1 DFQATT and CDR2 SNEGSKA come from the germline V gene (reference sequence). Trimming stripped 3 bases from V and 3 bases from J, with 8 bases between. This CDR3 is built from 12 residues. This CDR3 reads CSASWQKETQYF. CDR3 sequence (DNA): TGCAGTGCTAGCTGGCAGAAAGAGACCCAGTACTTC.

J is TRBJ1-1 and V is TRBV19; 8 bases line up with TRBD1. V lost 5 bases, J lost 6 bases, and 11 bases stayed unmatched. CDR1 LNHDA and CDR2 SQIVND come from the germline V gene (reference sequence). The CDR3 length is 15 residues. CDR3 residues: CASSQIYRGSAEAFF. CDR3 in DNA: TGTGCCAGTAGTCAAATCTACAGGGGGAGCGCTGAAGCTTTCTTT. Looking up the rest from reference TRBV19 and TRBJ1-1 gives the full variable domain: DGGITQSPKYLFRKEGQNVTLSCEQNLNHDAMYWYRQDPGQGLRLIYYSQIVNDFQKGDIAEGYSVSREKKESFPLTVTSAQKNPTAFYLCASSQIYRGSAEAFFGQGTRLTVV.

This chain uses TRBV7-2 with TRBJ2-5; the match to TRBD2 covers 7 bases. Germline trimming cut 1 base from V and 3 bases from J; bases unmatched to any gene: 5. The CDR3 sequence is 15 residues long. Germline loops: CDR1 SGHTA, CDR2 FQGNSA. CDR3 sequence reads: CASSLEAGVEETQYF. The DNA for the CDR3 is TGTGCCAGCAGCTTAGAGGCGGGAGTGGAAGAGACCCAGTACTTC.

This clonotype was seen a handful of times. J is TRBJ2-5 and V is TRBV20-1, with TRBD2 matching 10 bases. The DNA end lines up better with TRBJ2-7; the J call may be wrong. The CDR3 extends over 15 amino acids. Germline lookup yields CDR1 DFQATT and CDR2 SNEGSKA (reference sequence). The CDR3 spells CSARALAGINYEQYF. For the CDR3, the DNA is TGCAGTGCTAGAGCACTAGCGGGAATAAATTACGAGCAGTACTTC.

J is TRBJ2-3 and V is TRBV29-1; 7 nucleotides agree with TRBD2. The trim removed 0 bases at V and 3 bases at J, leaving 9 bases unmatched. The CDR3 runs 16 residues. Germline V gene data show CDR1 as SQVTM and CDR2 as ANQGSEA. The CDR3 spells CSVEEGRAGVTDTQYF. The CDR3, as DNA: TGCAGCGTTGAAGAAGGAAGGGCGGGAGTGACAGATACGCAGTATTTT.

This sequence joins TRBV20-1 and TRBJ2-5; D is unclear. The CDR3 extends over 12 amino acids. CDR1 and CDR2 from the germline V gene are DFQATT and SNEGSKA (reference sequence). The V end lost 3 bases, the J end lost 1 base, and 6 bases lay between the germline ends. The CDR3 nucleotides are TGCAGTGCTAGGGGGATCCAAGAGACCCAGTACTTC. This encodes CSARGIQETQYF.

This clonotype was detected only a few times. CDR3 amino acids: CASSSVQGALETQYF. CDR3 DNA: TGTGCCAGCAGTTCCGTGCAGGGGGCTTTAGAGACCCAGTACTTC. This sequence joins TRBV12-3 or TRBV12-4 and TRBJ2-5, with 8 bases aligning to TRBD1. CDR3 length: 15 amino acids. The ends lost 4 bases at V and 4 bases at J; junction bases unmatched: 8.